The 5 T cell receptor beta chains presented below share a single source sample, sequenced in a study of T cell responses to AZD1222 COVID-19 vaccine. Produced via immunoSEQ multiplex PCR; TCRdb's table is partial and in-frame only. The repertoire holds 75,000 to 100,000 clones, 80% to 90% seen once, with 1.6% in the top ten. Sequencing was performed on peripheral blood, taken on day 0 of AZD1222 vaccination. The receptor source for this set is an adult in good health.

This clone has only one observation. The rearrangement links TRBV18 to TRBJ1-5; perhaps TRBD1 as D (6 bases). This CDR3 is 14 amino acids long. In germline, CDR1 is KGHSH, CDR2 LQKENI. V was trimmed by 3 bases and J by 5 bases, leaving 11 bases between them. CDR3 in amino acids: CASSPGGAHQPQHF. For the CDR3, the DNA is TGTGCCAGCTCACCCGGGGGGGCTCATCAGCCCCAGCATTTT.

This clone was counted a few times. The chain recombines TRBV6-6 with TRBJ1-2, with no clear D. Trimming removed 0 bases from V and 6 bases from J, with 14 bases in between. The germline V gene has CDR1 MNHNY and CDR2 SVGAGI (reference sequence). The CDR3 covers 15 residues. Written as DNA, the CDR3 is TGTGCCAGCAGTTACTCGGAAAGGGATACGGATGGCTACACCTTC. Protein sequence: CASSYSERDTDGYTF.

The sample holds a few counts of this clone. The chain links TRBV10-2 to TRBJ1-1; D uncertain. The V and J ends lost 7 bases and 1 base respectively, with 10 bases between them. Germline values: CDR1 WSHSY, CDR2 SAAADI. This CDR3 region has 13 residues. Here the CDR3 DNA reads TGCGCCAGCACCAGTACAGCGAACACTGAAGCTTTCTTT. Translating it yields CASTSTANTEAFF.

Here the CDR3 reads CASSLGPRRNIQYF. CDR3 sequence (DNA): TGTGCCAGCAGCTTGGGCCCCAGGAGAAACATTCAGTACTTC. The chain employs TRBV5-8 and TRBJ2-4; no definite D call. Trimming took 0 bases from V and 6 from J, leaving 10 bases between them. Germline V gives CDR1 SGHTS, CDR2 YDEGEE. CDR3 length: 14 residues.

The rearrangement joins TRBV7-8 to TRBJ2-2; D is possibly TRBD2 (5 bases). Germline V lookup: CDR1 SGHVS, CDR2 FQNEAQ. V lost 5 bases and J lost 1, with 20 bases in between. The CDR3 has 18 amino acids. CDR3 in amino acids: CASSPTRGRERNTGELFF. The CDR3 DNA sequence: TGTGCCAGCAGCCCTACGAGAGGCCGGGAACGGAACACCGGGGAGCTGTTTTTT. Variable domain in full (rest from reference TRBV7-8 and TRBJ2-2): GAGVSQSPRYKVAKRGQDVALRCDPISGHVSLFWYQQALGQGPEFLTYFQNEAQLDKSGLPSDRFFAERPEGSVSTLKIQRTQQEDSAVYLCASSPTRGRERNTGELFFGEGSRLTVL.